Sequencing of this TCR beta chain was carried out in a study of blood T cell repertoires in COVID-19. Assay used: immunoSEQ multiplex PCR; TCRdb lists only in-frame clones, some missing. Of 80,000 or so clones listed, 86% are singletons. The CDR3 has 11 amino acids. The V gene lost 8 bases and the J gene lost 7 bases, with 15 bases spanning the gap. Germline V gives CDR1 GTSNPN, CDR2 SVGIG (reference sequence). The specimen was peripheral blood. The origin of this receptor is a human donor in a cohort sampled during active COVID-19. The rearrangement joins TRBV30 to TRBJ2-7; either TRBD1 or TRBD2 may fit D (7 bases each). CDR3 DNA sequence: TGTGCCGGGGGAGGGGGCGCAGAGCAGTACTTC. Its translation is CAGGGGAEQYF.